The 28 T cell receptor beta chains reported below all come from one sample, sequenced in a study of cytomegalovirus exposure and HLA in healthy donors. The study ran its PCR with 60 Vbeta and 13 Jbeta primers. The repertoire was sequenced with immunoSEQ multiplex PCR; TCRdb's copy has only in-frame clones and lacks some. The sample has about 130,000 clones, 70% to 80% seen once. Sequencing was carried out using PBMCs. The receptors derive from a woman aged 60-70 years in good health and CMV-seronegative.

The chain has TRBV9 and TRBJ2-7; tentative D call: TRBD1 (5 bases). The CDR3 runs to 14 residues. Germline CDR1 SGDLS, CDR2 YYNGEE. V lost 0 bases, J lost 5 bases, and 12 bases lay in between. CDR3 DNA sequence: TGTGCCAGCAGCGTAGATCCAGGGATCAACGAGCAGTACTTC. Its translation: CASSVDPGINEQYF.

V gene TRBV27 combines with J gene TRBJ1-4; TRBD1 is a possible D gene (5 bases). The V and J ends lost 6 bases and 7 bases respectively, with 15 bases between them. The CDR3 runs 14 residues. Germline V CDR1 and CDR2: MNHEY, SMNVEV (reference sequence). The CDR3 reads CASRKQALSEKLFF. In DNA form, the CDR3 reads TGTGCCAGCAGAAAACAGGCTCTGAGTGAAAAACTGTTTTTT.

The V call is TRBV6-5, the J call TRBJ2-3, with D possibly matching TRBD2 (6 bases). The CDR3 extends over 14 amino acids. Germline CDR1 MNHEY, CDR2 SVGAGI. The V gene lost 6 bases and the J gene lost 6 bases, with 16 bases spanning the gap. CDR3 in DNA: TGTGCCAGCAGCCCCCAGCGGGCGCGGGATACGCAGTATTTT. The encoded protein is CASSPQRARDTQYF.

The J gene is TRBJ2-2, the V gene TRBV28; D call uncertain. V shed 6 bases and J shed 5 bases, with 13 bases lying between them. CDR3 size: 14 residues. Germline CDR1 reads MDHEN; CDR2 reads SYDVKM. The CDR3 sequence is CASSQAMWTGELFF. The CDR3 nucleotides read TGTGCCAGCAGCCAGGCAATGTGGACCGGGGAGCTGTTTTTT.

This chain joins TRBV9 and TRBJ2-3; 8 bases map to TRBD1. The CDR3 length is 16 residues. The V gene's germline CDR1 is SGDLS and CDR2 YYNGEE. The trim removed 4 bases at V and 0 bases at J, leaving 7 bases unmatched. The CDR3 reads CASSLRTGTSTDTQYF. CDR3 in DNA: TGTGCCAGCAGCCTGCGGACAGGGACTAGCACAGATACGCAGTATTTT.

V is TRBV14 and J is TRBJ2-7, with D possibly being TRBD1 (5 bases). This CDR3 region has 16 residues. CDR1 SGHDN and CDR2 FVKESK come from the germline V gene. V gave up 2 bases and J gave up 3 bases, with 17 bases separating them. The CDR3 is CASSQLHRTYDYEQYF. CDR3 sequence (DNA): TGTGCCAGCAGCCAACTACACAGGACGTACGACTACGAGCAGTACTTC.

This chain joins TRBV9 and TRBJ1-2; 7 bases are a match to TRBD1. CDR1 and CDR2 from the germline V gene are SGDLS and YYNGEE. The length of the CDR3 is 14 residues. Trimming removed 4 bases from V and 3 bases from J; junction bases left unmatched: 6. CDR3 residues: CASSSGTVYYGYTF. The CDR3 DNA sequence: TGTGCCAGCAGCTCAGGGACAGTGTACTATGGCTACACCTTC.

The chain joins TRBV9 to TRBJ2-1; a possible D gene is TRBD2 (6 bases). The V end lost 0 bases, the J end lost 10 bases, and 14 bases lay between the germline ends. CDR1 and CDR2 (germline): SGDLS, YYNGEE. This CDR3 is built from 14 residues. CDR3 bases: TGTGCCAGCAGCGTAGGCGGGGCTGTCAGGGAGCAGTTCTTC. It yields the protein CASSVGGAVREQFF. The whole variable domain, remainder taken from reference TRBV9 and TRBJ2-1, is DSGVTQTPKHLITATGQRVTLRCSPRSGDLSVYWYQQSLDQGLQFLIQYYNGEERAKGNILERFSAQQFPDLHSELNLSSLELGDSALYFCASSVGGAVREQFFGPGTRLTVL.

The chain has TRBV7-3 and TRBJ2-1; 12 nucleotides line up with TRBD2. J lost 9 bases, V lost 1 base, and 7 bases had no gene match. The CDR3 has 16 amino acids. The germline V gene has CDR1 SGHTA and CDR2 FQGTGA. CDR3 in DNA: TGTGCCAGCAGCTTAAGCCCTAGCGGGGGGGCCGGTGAGCAGTTCTTC. It translates to CASSLSPSGGAGEQFF.

The V and J genes are TRBV5-1 and TRBJ1-4; 11 bases align to TRBD1. CDR1 is SGHRS and CDR2 is YFSETQ in the germline V gene. The CDR3 sequence is 16 residues long. V was clipped by 4 bases and J by 5 bases; unmatched bases: 7. Written as DNA, the CDR3 is TGCGCCAGCAGCACCGGACAGGGGGCGCGGAATGAAAAACTGTTTTTT. This translates into CASSTGQGARNEKLFF.

This clone was seen a few times. This sequence joins TRBV27 and TRBJ1-1, with D possibly matching TRBD1 (6 bases). Germline V gene lookup returns CDR1 MNHEY and CDR2 SMNVEV (reference sequence). CDR3 size: 18 residues. V dropped 5 bases and J dropped 1 base, with 23 bases sitting between them. CDR3 in DNA: TGTGCCAGCAGTCCCTCGGGACACGCCTCGTGGGAGAACACTGAAGCTTTCTTT. Translated: CASSPSGHASWENTEAFF.

V and J are TRBV4-1 and TRBJ2-7, with 9 bases fitting TRBD2. The CDR3 is 16 residues long. J lost 6 bases, V lost 0 bases, and 9 bases had no gene match. In germline, CDR1 is MGHRA, CDR2 YSYEKL. As DNA, the CDR3 is TGCGCCAGCAGCCAAGAGGGGGCTAGCGGGAACGGCGAGCAGTACTTC. This codes for CASSQEGASGNGEQYF.

The chain joins TRBV7-8 to TRBJ1-3; D call uncertain. The CDR3 has 13 amino acids. CDR1 is SGHVS and CDR2 is FQNEAQ in the germline V gene. Trimming removed 3 bases at V and 5 bases at J, with 8 bases between. CDR3 amino acids: CASSLETRNTIYF. CDR3 bases: TGTGCCAGCAGCTTGGAGACTAGAAACACCATATATTTT.

The genes are TRBV15 and TRBJ2-4; D gene unclear. V shed 2 bases and J shed 3 bases, with 14 bases lying between them. CDR1 LNHNV and CDR2 YYDKDF come from the germline V gene (reference sequence). This CDR3 comprises 16 residues. The CDR3 DNA is TGTGCCACCAGCAGAAACACATACCACGACAAAAACATTCAGTACTTC. This encodes CATSRNTYHDKNIQYF.

The chain recombines TRBV7-9 with TRBJ2-3; the match to TRBD1 covers 8 bases. Germline lookup yields CDR1 SEHNR and CDR2 FQNEAQ (reference sequence). The V and J ends lost 1 base and 1 base, in that order; junction bases with no gene match: 1. This CDR3 region has 15 residues. CDR3 nucleotide sequence: TGTGCCAGCAGCTTAGTACAGGGGGGCACAGATACGCAGTATTTT. Its protein is CASSLVQGGTDTQYF.

This clone came up once. The chain couples TRBV6-1 to TRBJ1-6; D is ambiguous. Germline V gene sequence: CDR1 MNHNS, CDR2 SASEGT. This CDR3 is built from 14 residues. Trimming took off 6 bases at V and 7 bases at J, with 13 bases between the two ends. The CDR3 loop reads CASRGEGGNSPLHF. CDR3 nucleotide sequence: TGTGCCAGCAGGGGAGAGGGAGGAAATTCACCCCTCCACTTT.

Only one count was recorded for this clone. For the CDR3, the DNA is TGTGCCAGCAGACCTGACGGACTCAATCAGCCCCAGCATTTT. Protein product: CASRPDGLNQPQHF. This chain links TRBV6-5 with TRBJ1-5, with unresolved D. The CDR3 loop spans 14 amino acids. Germline V gives CDR1 MNHEY, CDR2 SVGAGI. Trimming pared 6 bases from V and 3 bases from J, leaving 12 bases between.

The chain employs TRBV5-1 and TRBJ2-7, with TRBD1 as a possible D gene (6 bases). The V and J ends lost 4 bases and 1 base respectively, with 12 bases between them. The CDR3 is 14 amino acids. Germline CDR1 is SGHRS and CDR2 is YFSETQ. CDR3 sequence reads: CASSVDRYSYEQYF. The CDR3 DNA is TGCGCCAGCAGCGTAGACAGGTATTCCTACGAGCAGTACTTC. Variable domain in full (rest from reference TRBV5-1 and TRBJ2-7): KAGVTQTPRYLIKTRGQQVTLSCSPISGHRSVSWYQQTPGQGLQFLFEYFSETQRNKGNFPGRFSGRQFSNSRSEMNVSTLELGDSALYLCASSVDRYSYEQYFGPGTRLTVT.

CDR3 in amino acids: CASGEMNTEAFF. CDR3 bases: TGTGCCAGCGGTGAGATGAACACTGAAGCTTTCTTT. This chain connects TRBV28 to TRBJ1-1; no reliable D call. V lost 8 bases, J lost 0 bases, and 7 bases lay in between. Per the germline V gene, CDR1 is MDHEN and CDR2 is SYDVKM. The CDR3 is made up of 12 amino acids.

This clone was counted only a few times. V usage is TRBV5-6 and J usage is TRBJ1-2; D is unresolved. In germline, CDR1 is SGHDT, CDR2 YYEEEE. Trimming removed 1 base at V and 4 bases at J, with 5 bases between. The CDR3 is made up of 12 amino acids. CDR3 amino acids: CASSLNSYGYTF. CDR3 nucleotide sequence: TGTGCCAGCAGCTTGAACAGCTATGGCTACACCTTC.

This clone occurred a few times. This chain links TRBV7-9 with TRBJ2-7, with 10 bases that match TRBD1. This CDR3 contains 16 residues. Trimming cost V 7 bases and J 6 bases; bases outside gene matches: 15. From germline, CDR1 is SEHNR and CDR2 FQNEAQ (reference sequence). The CDR3 protein is CASTSGTGVKSAEQYF. In DNA, the CDR3 is TGTGCCAGCACCTCCGGGACAGGGGTTAAATCGGCCGAGCAGTACTTC.

The chain has TRBV28 and TRBJ1-1; 7 positions agree with TRBD1. CDR3 length: 17 amino acids. In germline, CDR1 is MDHEN, CDR2 SYDVKM. Trimming removed 9 bases from V and 4 bases from J; junction bases left unmatched: 20. The CDR3 region has the DNA TGTGCCAGTCTCAGCGTCAGGGGGAAGGGGAGCGGCACTGAAGCTTTCTTT. Translated: CASLSVRGKGSGTEAFF.

The chain links TRBV28 to TRBJ1-2; 9 bases are shared with TRBD1. Trimming at V came to 5 bases and at J to 5 bases, leaving 18 bases not matched to a gene. Germline V lookup: CDR1 MDHEN, CDR2 SYDVKM. This CDR3 is built from 18 residues. The CDR3 sequence: CASSPTSDRGANLYGYTF. The CDR3 DNA is TGTGCCAGCAGTCCAACATCCGACAGGGGGGCCAACCTTTATGGCTACACCTTC.

The chain uses TRBV6-1 and TRBJ2-2; 7 positions agree with TRBD2. Per germline, CDR1 MNHNS and CDR2 SASEGT. V was pared by 5 bases and J by 10 bases, with 7 bases of the junction left unmatched. The CDR3 contains 13 residues. For the CDR3, the DNA is TGTGCCAGCAGTAAAAATGGGGGGGAGGAGCTGTTTTTT. Residues: CASSKNGGEELFF.

The chain links TRBV11-2 to TRBJ1-2; 7 bases fit TRBD1. Germline assignment: CDR1 SGHAT and CDR2 FQNNGV. V was clipped by 5 bases and J by 7 bases; unmatched bases: 4. There are 12 residues in the CDR3. The CDR3 loop reads CASSQQGFGYTF. The CDR3, as DNA: TGTGCCAGCAGCCAACAGGGGTTTGGCTACACCTTC.

In regard to this clone: The sample contains more than one DNA sequence encoding this CDR3. The rearrangement links TRBV30 to TRBJ2-7, with 8 positions matching TRBD1. With V trimmed by 2 bases and J by 3 bases, 3 bases remained unmatched. Per the germline V gene, CDR1 is GTSNPN and CDR2 is SVGIG (reference sequence). The CDR3 covers 13 residues. The CDR3 region is CAWSSGQGYEQYF. CDR3 sequence (DNA): TGTGCCTGGAGTTCCGGACAGGGCTACGAGCAGTACTTC.

The chain carries TRBV18 and TRBJ1-2; tentative D call: TRBD1 (6 bases). Trimming left V 3 bases short and J 5 bases short, with 10 bases between. Germline-derived CDR1 and CDR2 are KGHSH and LQKENI. This CDR3 has 13 amino acids. The CDR3 DNA sequence: TGTGCCAGCTCACCGGACAGCTTATATGGCTACACCTTC. Protein product: CASSPDSLYGYTF.

The V and J genes are TRBV7-9 and TRBJ2-5; D remains unclear. Germline CDR1 is SEHNR and CDR2 is FQNEAQ (reference sequence). V lost 0 bases and J 7 bases, leaving 9 bases between the germline ends. This CDR3 spans 13 amino acids. The CDR3: CASSLAPPGTQYF. CDR3 sequence (DNA): TGTGCCAGCAGCTTAGCGCCCCCGGGGACCCAGTACTTC.